This TCR beta chain is drawn from a study of untreated major depressive disorder (dated by TCRdb to the late 2010s). General notes on the study: This cross-sectional case-control study compared T cell phenotype and TCR repertoire between antidepressant-free major depressive disorder patients and individually matched non-depressed controls. The sequencing was a follow-up to the differences in Vbeta 5.1, Vbeta 11 and Vbeta 22 usage that flow cytometry had picked up across the whole cohort.

A remark on this clone: Its binding antigen is unknown. Nothing much larger sits one base from this clone, and base qualities are not available.

From its cysteine to its phenylalanine, the CDR3 spans 14 amino acids. Only the CDR3 DNA stays, 42 bases, in frame from base 1. For CDR1 and CDR2, the germline V gene lists SQVTM and ANQGSEA. After removal of 6 bases from V and 9 bases from J, the junction retains 7 bases not matched to a gene. Each depressed patient was matched pairwise with a non-depressed control on sex, age, current smoking status and body mass index. Every participant in the study was of European descent. No current or lifetime mood disorder was present in controls, and Quick Inventory of Depressive Symptoms-Self Report scores of 5 or less were recorded for controls. All participants were excluded for major medical conditions, Axis I/II comorbidities, regular medication or illicit drug use, or drinking over 100 g alcohol weekly. From each participant, around 30 ml of peripheral blood was collected into EDTA tubes. CD4+ T cells were purified from thawed PBMCs by magnetic negative selection with the BD IMag Human CD4 T Lymphocyte Enrichment Set. Flow cytometry confirmed that the CD4+ enrichment method typically gave roughly 95% purity. TCRbeta sequencing was performed on a subgroup of a handful of case-control pairs selected blind to chemokine receptor expression and flow-cytometric repertoire skewing results. Every blood sample was taken in the morning at 8:00 a.m., and Ficoll-Hypaque gradient centrifugation was used to isolate PBMCs. PBMCs were cryopreserved by gradual cooling to -80°C and stored in liquid nitrogen until assayed.

The Qiagen DNeasy Blood and Tissue Kit was used to extract total genomic DNA from the purified CD4+ T cells. The TCRbeta CDR3 region, defined according to IMGT, was amplified and sequenced using immunoSEQ immunosequencing protocols. In the authors' own workflow: Raw sequence data were preprocessed by the immunoSEQ service for PCR and sequencing error correction. After being loaded into the immunoSEQ Analyzer, the data underwent further analysis with VDJtools v1.0.7. The paired Wilcoxon signed-rank test was applied to assess differences between patients and controls. TCRdb provides this immuneACCESS table in a form limited to in-frame rearrangements. Some clones are lacking; in checked studies, under half of them reflect an unresolved V gene, and why the rest are absent is not known. The V and J calls and clone size come from that table; D and trimming were worked out from the DNA. The sample yields tens of thousands of clones; under 90% were counted once. The ten largest clones take up approximately 0.47% of the sample.

The research as a whole found: For the sequencing comparisons, one-tailed planned tests were applied to only three Vbeta families that had been selected in advance. Strict matching and exclusion criteria produced a comparatively small study sample, limiting generalizability of findings. Sequencing confirmed higher TRBV05-01 (Vbeta 5.1) usage among CD4+ T cells of depressed patients than controls, with p = 0.040 in a one-tailed test. In the sequencing data, TRBV25-01 and TRBV02-01 usage matched the flow-cytometry pattern but was not statistically significant. The top five TRBV05-01 clones in every sequenced subject were all private clones.

The material sequenced was CD4+ T cells from PBMCs. This sequence was found in a woman aged 40 to 50 in good health. The chain joins TRBV29-1 to TRBJ2-4, and 14 junction bases match TRBD2. The sequenced DNA: TGCAGCGTCGGCGGGACTAGCGGGAGTACCATTCAGTACTTC. The encoded protein is CSVGGTSGSTIQYF.